A selection of T cell receptor beta chains follows, all from one sample in a study of cytomegalovirus exposure and HLA in healthy donors. TCRdb keeps only in-frame clones here, not all; method: immunoSEQ multiplex PCR. Among some 97,000 clones, 60% to 80% were seen once, and the ten largest hold about 4.5%. Sequenced sample: PBMCs. Receptors originate from a woman younger than 35 in good health and CMV-seropositive. Each CDR3 is given with its conserved first and last residue. A D gene is named only where the DNA matches it firmly. Expanded clones are given a class, and other clones once, few, many or no size at all.

CDR3nt | CDR3aa | abundance | j_gene | v_gene | d_gene
TGTGCCAGCAGCGCGGCCGGGGGGAGCACTGAAGCTTTCTTT | CASSAAGGSTEAFF | few | TRBJ1-1 | TRBV28 | -
TGTGCCATCAGTGAGGTTCCGCGCGACGAGCAGTACTTC | CAISEVPRDEQYF | - | TRBJ2-7 | TRBV10-3 | -
TGTGCCATCAGACCGGGACAGGGGGCTGAGGAGCAGTACTTC | CAIRPGQGAEEQYF | - | TRBJ2-7 | TRBV10-3 | TRBD1
TGTGCCAGCAGCGGGACAGGGTTGGGCAAAAACATTCAGTACTTC | CASSGTGLGKNIQYF | many | TRBJ2-4 | TRBV2 | TRBD1
TGTGCCAGCAGTTTATTCTTCAATGAGCAGTTCTTC | CASSLFFNEQFF | - | TRBJ2-1 | TRBV28 | -
TGTGCCAGCAGCTGGTATACTAGCGGGAGTGGCGAGCAGTACTTC | CASSWYTSGSGEQYF | few | TRBJ2-7 | TRBV7-8 | TRBD2
TGTGCCAGCAGTGTAAGCGGGGAAGAGCCAAATGAGCAGTTCTTC | CASSVSGEEPNEQFF | - | TRBJ2-1 | TRBV6-4 | TRBD2
TGTGCCATAGGACTAGACGTTGAGCAGTTCTTC | CAIGLDVEQFF | - | TRBJ2-1 | TRBV7-9 | TRBD2
TGTGCCAGCAGCTGGACTAGCGGGAGCCCGATACAAGAGACCCAGTACTTC | CASSWTSGSPIQETQYF | - | TRBJ2-5 | TRBV11-2 | TRBD2
TGTGCCAGCAGCCCGTACGACAGGGGGATCGAGCAGTACTTC | CASSPYDRGIEQYF | - | TRBJ2-7 | TRBV7-2 | TRBD1
TGTGCCAGCAGGCAGACAGGGGGTGACGAGCAGTACTTC | CASRQTGGDEQYF | - | TRBJ2-7 | TRBV6-6 | TRBD1
TGTGCCAGCAGTAGACAGGGATTGGACACTGAAGCTTTCTTT | CASSRQGLDTEAFF | - | TRBJ1-1 | TRBV2 | TRBD1
TGTGCCAGCTCACCAGGACAGGGCAATGAAGCTTTCTTT | CASSPGQGNEAFF | - | TRBJ1-1 | TRBV18 | TRBD1
TGTGCCAGCAGCCAAGTTCATCACTACGAGCAGTACTTC | CASSQVHHYEQYF | - | TRBJ2-7 | TRBV14 | -
TGTGCCAGCAGAGCAGGGGACAGTCAGCCCCAGCATTTT | CASRAGDSQPQHF | - | TRBJ1-5 | TRBV28 | TRBD1
TGCGCCAGCAGCTTGAGGGGGTCCTCTGGGGCCAACGTCCTGACTTTC | CASSLRGSSGANVLTF | - | TRBJ2-6 | TRBV5-1 | -
TGTGCCAGCAGCTTAGTTCAGGGGGTCCACGAGCAGTACTTC | CASSLVQGVHEQYF | - | TRBJ2-7 | TRBV7-9 | TRBD1
TGTGCCAGCAGCATACCACAGGGGACCGGGGCCAACGTCCTGACTTTC | CASSIPQGTGANVLTF | - | TRBJ2-6 | TRBV7-3 | TRBD1
TGTGCCTGGAAGGGGGCGTACACCGGGGAGCTGTTTTTT | CAWKGAYTGELFF | - | TRBJ2-2 | TRBV30 | TRBD1
TGTGCCAGCAGCGCGCGAGGGGGCGACAGGGTTGGGGGTCAGCCCCAGCATTTT | CASSARGGDRVGGQPQHF | - | TRBJ1-5 | TRBV21-1 | -
TGTGCCAGCAGTTTTGGACAGGGGGCGCACGGCTATGGCTACACCTTC | CASSFGQGAHGYGYTF | - | TRBJ1-2 | TRBV27 | TRBD1
TGTGCCAGCAGCTTAACTAGCGGGACAGATGAGCAGTTCTTC | CASSLTSGTDEQFF | - | TRBJ2-1 | TRBV7-2 | TRBD2
TGTGCCATCAGTAGCGGGAGCGGAACGAATGAGCAGTTCTTC | CAISSGSGTNEQFF | - | TRBJ2-1 | TRBV10-3 | TRBD2
TGTGCCGAGGGCCCGAACACTGAAGCTTTCTTT | CAEGPNTEAFF | - | TRBJ1-1 | TRBV15 | -
TGTGCCAGCAGTACACAGGGGCTAGGAGACGAGCAGTACTTC | CASSTQGLGDEQYF | - | TRBJ2-7 | TRBV28 | TRBD1
TGTGCCAGCAGCCAAGCGGGGCAGTTCAATGAGCAGTTCTTC | CASSQAGQFNEQFF | - | TRBJ2-1 | TRBV7-7 | TRBD2
TGTGCCAGCAAGGTTCAGGGGAGTGGTGGCAATCAGCCCCAGCATTTT | CASKVQGSGGNQPQHF | few | TRBJ1-5 | TRBV27 | -
TGTGCCTGGAGCCACAGCCGGGGCTACGAGCAGTACTTC | CAWSHSRGYEQYF | - | TRBJ2-7 | TRBV30 | -
TGCGCCAGCAGCTACCAGGGGGCAGATACGCAGTATTTT | CASSYQGADTQYF | - | TRBJ2-3 | TRBV5-1 | TRBD1
TGCAGCCCGGGGGGGGCTGGCTACACCTTC | CSPGGAGYTF | - | TRBJ1-2 | TRBV20-1 | -
TGTGCCAGCAGTGACGGGACTAGCGAACACAATGAGCAGTTCTTC | CASSDGTSEHNEQFF | - | TRBJ2-1 | TRBV6-4 | TRBD2
TGTGCCAGCAGTTATGGGGCAAAAGATACGCAGTATTTT | CASSYGAKDTQYF | - | TRBJ2-3 | TRBV28 | -
TGTGCTAGTGGAGACCCGGGACGGCGGGAGGAAAGGAAGGAGACCCAGTACTTC | CASGDPGRREERKETQYF | once | TRBJ2-5 | TRBV12-5 | TRBD2
TGTGCCAGCAGGACGGACAGGGGCACTGAAGCTTTCTTT | CASRTDRGTEAFF | once | TRBJ1-1 | TRBV6-4 | TRBD1
TGTGCCAGCAGCCAAGGACAGGGGAGCACAGATACGCAGTATTTT | CASSQGQGSTDTQYF | - | TRBJ2-3 | TRBV14 | TRBD1
TGTGCCATCAGTGGTGGGGGGGCGAGAAACACCATATATTTT | CAISGGGARNTIYF | - | TRBJ1-3 | TRBV10-3 | -
TGTGCCGGGAGTGGGCGTCGGGAGACCCAGTACTTC | CAGSGRRETQYF | few | TRBJ2-5 | TRBV10-3 | -
TGTGCCAGCAGCGTAGCGACAGGGAATGAAAAACTGTTTTTT | CASSVATGNEKLFF | - | TRBJ1-4 | TRBV9 | TRBD1
TGTGCCACCAGCAGAGAGGTGCCGGGACAGGATGGCTACACCTTC | CATSREVPGQDGYTF | - | TRBJ1-2 | TRBV15 | TRBD1
TGCGCCAGCAGCTTCAGGTTTCACCAAGAGACCCAGTACTTC | CASSFRFHQETQYF | - | TRBJ2-5 | TRBV5-1 | -
TGTGCCAGCAGTGAGGTCGGAGCGGGGCACAATGAGCAGTTCTTC | CASSEVGAGHNEQFF | - | TRBJ2-1 | TRBV6-4 | TRBD2
TGTGCCAGCAGCTTCACCTGGCGGGGTAAAAGGACTGACCAAGAGACCCAGTACTTC | CASSFTWRGKRTDQETQYF | - | TRBJ2-5 | TRBV7-8 | -
TGTGCCAGCAGTTTACAGGGTAGGGAGCTGTTTTTT | CASSLQGRELFF | - | TRBJ2-2 | TRBV28 | -
TGTGCCAGCAGCTTGGACGGGGTTAAGAACACTGAAGCTTTCTTT | CASSLDGVKNTEAFF | once | TRBJ1-1 | TRBV13 | -
TGCGCCAGCAGCCGGAATGACTTTTTCCTTAATGAAAAACTGTTTTTT | CASSRNDFFLNEKLFF | few | TRBJ1-4 | TRBV4-3 | -
TGTGCCAGCAGCGTAGGGAGGGGTGGAGACAATGAGCAGTTCTTC | CASSVGRGGDNEQFF | - | TRBJ2-1 | TRBV9 | -